A selection of T cell receptor beta chains follows, all from one sample in a study of cytomegalovirus exposure and HLA in healthy donors. Libraries were prepared by immunoSEQ multiplex PCR; TCRdb keeps only in-frame clonotypes and omits some of them. This sample's table reports roughly 120,000 clones. Sequenced material: PBMCs. These receptors were taken from a man between 18 and 35 years old in good health and CMV-seronegative. Both conserved end residues are part of each CDR3. The D gene is left open where the match is weak.

cdr3_aa cdr3_nt j_call v_call d_call cdr3_length
CASSLGLAAETQYF TGTGCCAGCAGCTTAGGGCTAGCAGCGGAGACCCAGTACTTC TRBJ2-5 TRBV7-2 . 14
CASSFGRGVDTQYF TGTGCCAGCAGCTTTGGCAGGGGGGTTGATACGCAGTATTTT TRBJ2-3 TRBV7-2 . 14
CASNNPPSGSPYNEQFF TGTGCCAGCAACAATCCCCCTAGCGGGAGTCCCTACAATGAGCAGTTCTTC TRBJ2-1 TRBV11-2 TRBD2 17
CASSSQDRGRDGYTF TGTGCCAGCAGCTCCCAGGACAGGGGGCGTGATGGCTACACCTTC TRBJ1-2 TRBV6-5 TRBD1 15
CASSWGTSGDYEQYF TGCGCCAGCAGCTGGGGGACTAGCGGGGATTACGAGCAGTACTTC TRBJ2-7 TRBV5-1 TRBD2 15
CAGSQVAGGSNNGQFF TGCGCCGGCAGCCAGGTAGCGGGAGGATCCAACAATGGGCAGTTCTTC TRBJ2-1 TRBV4-1 TRBD2 16
CASSLDTSGTGQFF TGTGCCAGCAGCTTAGATACTAGCGGCACTGGGCAGTTCTTC TRBJ2-1 TRBV7-2 TRBD2 14
CASSLVADTEAFF TGTGCCAGCAGCTTAGTGGCTGACACTGAAGCTTTCTTT TRBJ1-1 TRBV7-2 . 13
CASSVEGTGTPAFF TGTGCCAGCAGCGTAGAGGGGACAGGGACCCCAGCTTTCTTT TRBJ1-1 TRBV9 TRBD1 14
CASSLVRLAGSEQYF TGCGCCAGCAGCTTGGTGCGACTAGCGGGTTCCGAGCAGTACTTC TRBJ2-7 TRBV5-1 TRBD2 15
CASKQGGYGYTF TGTGCCAGTAAACAGGGCGGCTATGGCTACACCTTC TRBJ1-2 TRBV19 . 12
CASSHLDRATGELFF TGTGCCAGCAGTCACCTTGACAGGGCAACCGGGGAGCTGTTTTTT TRBJ2-2 TRBV6-1 TRBD1 15
CASSLLGQGRTEAFF TGTGCCAGCAGCTTGCTCGGACAGGGTAGAACTGAAGCTTTCTTT TRBJ1-1 TRBV7-3 TRBD1 15
CASSEYGGMGQPQHF TGTGCCAGCAGTGAATACGGGGGGATGGGTCAGCCCCAGCATTTT TRBJ1-5 TRBV25-1 . 15
CASSVRDRPQHF TGTGCCAGCAGCGTACGGGACAGGCCGCAACATTTT TRBJ1-5 TRBV7-8 TRBD1 12
CASSLGSQSGNTIYF TGCGCCAGCAGCTTGGGATCGCAGTCTGGAAACACCATATATTTT TRBJ1-3 TRBV5-1 . 15
CASSATGSYTGELFF TGTGCCAGCAGTGCCACCGGGAGTTACACCGGGGAGCTGTTTTTT TRBJ2-2 TRBV6-4 . 15
CASSHGTGVYFGYTF TGCGCCAGCAGCCATGGGACAGGGGTTTACTTTGGCTACACCTTC TRBJ1-2 TRBV4-1 TRBD1 15
CASSRGTSDGAEQFF TGCGCCAGCAGCCGCGGGACTAGCGATGGTGCTGAGCAGTTCTTC TRBJ2-1 TRBV4-1 TRBD2 15